A single sample gave rise to the 5 T cell receptor beta chains below, sequenced in a study of a mutant IDH1 vaccine in newly diagnosed glioma. What these receptors recognize is not known. Specified time point: week 5, during vaccination. Doses consisted of 300 ug of mutant IDH1 20-mer peptide each, paired with topical imiquimod. Assay: immunoSEQ multiplex PCR; the TCRdb copy retains only in-frame clones and omits some. Of around 36,000 clones in the sample, about nine tenths were seen once. The material sequenced was PBMCs, taken from a glioma patient whose treatment included an IDH1 peptide vaccine. Receptor source: a man between 50 and 59 years old with glioma.

The chain joins TRBV30 to TRBJ1-3, with TRBD1 matching 8 bases. V lost 5 bases, J lost 3 bases, and 0 bases stayed unmatched. The CDR3 runs to 12 residues. Germline-derived CDR1 and CDR2 are GTSNPN and SVGIG (reference sequence). CDR3 coding DNA: TGTGCCTGGGGGACAGGTGGAAACACCATATATTTT. This sequence encodes CAWGTGGNTIYF.

The J gene is TRBJ2-5, the V gene TRBV4-2; 10 bases line up with TRBD1. There are 15 residues in the CDR3. Per the germline V gene, CDR1 is LGHNA and CDR2 is YNFKEQ. V lost 4 bases, J lost 1 base, and 3 bases stayed unmatched. The CDR3 nucleotides read TGTGCCAGCAGCCGAGGGACAGGGGCCCAAGAGACCCAGTACTTC. This sequence encodes CASSRGTGAQETQYF.

The gene calls are TRBV25-1 and TRBJ1-6; 8 bases align to TRBD1. V was pared by 6 bases and J by 6 bases, with 7 bases of the junction left unmatched. The CDR3 contains 15 residues. Per germline, CDR1 MGHDK and CDR2 SYGVNS. The CDR3 sequence: CASSPRGRVNSPLHF. The DNA for the CDR3 is TGTGCCAGCAGCCCCAGGGGGCGAGTTAATTCACCCCTCCACTTT.

The chain couples TRBV5-1 to TRBJ2-7; D uncertain. V lost 0 bases to trimming and J lost 3 bases, with 7 bases between them. From germline, CDR1 is SGHRS and CDR2 YFSETQ. This CDR3 is 13 amino acids long. CDR3 sequence reads: CASSLAYDYEQYF. CDR3 sequence (DNA): TGCGCCAGCAGCTTGGCTTATGACTACGAGCAGTACTTC.

V usage is TRBV28 and J usage is TRBJ2-7; D possibly corresponds to TRBD1 (6 bases). The V gene lost 6 bases and the J gene lost 3 bases, with 12 bases spanning the gap. CDR1 is MDHEN and CDR2 is SYDVKM in the germline V gene. The CDR3 totals 13 residues. CDR3: CASSSGVGYEQYF. CDR3 coding DNA: TGTGCCAGCAGCTCAGGGGTGGGCTACGAGCAGTACTTC. Complete variable domain (other parts from reference TRBV28 and TRBJ2-7): DVKVTQSSRYLVKRTGEKVFLECVQDMDHENMFWYRQDPGLGLRLIYFSYDVKMKEKGDIPEGYSVSREKKERFSLILESASTNQTSMYLCASSSGVGYEQYFGPGTRLTVT.